This T cell receptor beta chain was captured by sequencing in a study of blood T cell repertoires in COVID-19. Study background: PBMCs, B-cell-depleted T cells, or T cells provided the cDNA or gDNA that made up the material.

Original handling: Estimated nucleated cell counts came from reference gene primer amplification. The data were produced by immunoSEQ multiplex PCR, yet TCRdb's version contains in-frame clones alone and is incomplete. The V and J calls and clone size were taken over from that table, and D and trimming were inferred from the DNA. The sample holds 220,000 or so clones, about four fifths seen once. V was clipped by 5 bases and J by 7 bases, with 14 bases between them. Germline V gene lookup returns CDR1 MNHEY and CDR2 SMNVEV (reference sequence). The CDR3 loop spans 13 amino acids. Resolution of symptoms, clearance, or two negative PCRs was present in recovered Cohort 3 donors.

The sequence was obtained from a woman aged 60-75 years who had recovered from COVID-19. The sample was PBMCs or T cells enriched from blood (not recorded which). V is TRBV27 and J is TRBJ2-5; unclear D gene. Here the CDR3 reads CASSPTTAGTQYF. DNA of the CDR3: TGTGCCAGCAGTCCGACCACAGCCGGGACCCAGTACTTC.